This passage covers 14 T cell receptor beta chains from one sample sequenced in a study of T cell repertoires in cytomegalovirus infection. MiXCR, applied by TCRdb to the reads, yields one record per CDR3 protein. There are nearly 650,000 distinct CDR3 sequences in the sample; roughly a quarter occur only once, and roughly 8% lies in the top ten. Sequencing used CD8+ T cells from PBMCs. The receptors originated from a human donor in good health (CMV status not recorded). Some clones in this sample may be carry-over from other donors' samples.

This clonotype was counted between two and nine times. This sequence joins TRBV29-1 and TRBJ1-1; perhaps TRBD1 as D (5 bases). The V gene's germline CDR1 is SQVTM and CDR2 ANQGSEA. The V end was cut by 6 bases, the J end by 0 bases, with 11 bases between. The CDR3 is made up of 13 amino acids. Here the CDR3 reads CSVSGGVNTEAFF. The CDR3, as DNA: TGCAGCGTATCTGGGGGGGTGAACACTGAAGCTTTCTTT.

This clonotype was detected a few times. The gene calls are TRBV28 and TRBJ1-2; 7 bases fit TRBD1. CDR3 length: 17 residues. J was trimmed by 4 bases and V by 5 bases; bases with no gene match: 16. Germline loops: CDR1 MDHEN, CDR2 SYDVKM. In DNA, the CDR3 is TGTGCCAGCAGTCCCCCCCGGGGACAGCACCGTGGCTATGGCTACACCTTC. The encoded protein is CASSPPRGQHRGYGYTF.

The rearrangement joins TRBV28 to TRBJ1-1; D gene uncertain. Germline CDR1 reads MDHEN; CDR2 reads SYDVKM. The CDR3 has 13 amino acids. Between the trimmed V and J ends, which lost 7 bases and 1 base, there was a span of 10 bases. CDR3 region: CASTLAANTEAFF. CDR3 in DNA: TGTGCCAGCACCCTGGCAGCGAACACTGAAGCTTTCTTT.

This clonotype has a count of ten or more. The genes are TRBV6-5 and TRBJ1-5, with a tentative D call TRBD1 (6 bases). V gave up 2 bases and J gave up 4 bases, with 12 bases separating them. This CDR3 has 15 residues. Germline-derived CDR1 and CDR2 are MNHEY and SVGAGI. The CDR3 reads CASSYAGGWNQPQHF. In nucleotides, the CDR3 is TGTGCCAGCAGTTACGCCGGGGGCTGGAATCAGCCCCAGCATTTT.

This clonotype was seen once. Since a much larger clone is just one base distant, this may be a read error. The V and J genes are TRBV6-1 and TRBJ1-1; 7 bases agree with TRBD1. J gave up 1 base and V 5 bases, and 4 bases lay outside the gene matches. The CDR3 extends over 14 amino acids. Germline CDR1 and CDR2: MNHNS and SASEGT. The CDR3 reads CASSKTGSNTEAFF. The CDR3 region has the DNA TGTGCCAGCAGTAAGACAGGGTCGAACACTGAAGCTTTCTTT.

This clonotype was observed at least ten times. The V and J genes are TRBV7-2 and TRBJ2-3; the D gene is possibly TRBD2 (6 bases). Trimming left V 5 bases short and J 5 bases short, with 20 bases between. The CDR3 sequence is 16 residues long. The V gene's germline CDR1 is SGHTA and CDR2 FQGNSA. The CDR3 loop reads CASSPAGNHEGDTQYF. The CDR3 region has the DNA TGTGCCAGCAGCCCGGCGGGGAACCATGAAGGAGATACGCAGTATTTT.

This clonotype was picked up many times. As DNA, the CDR3 is TGTGCCAGCAGCTTAGAGCACCTCTCCTACAATGAGCAGTTCTTC. Translation gives CASSLEHLSYNEQFF. The chain couples TRBV7-2 to TRBJ2-1; D uncertain. Germline CDR1 is SGHTA and CDR2 is FQGNSA. V was clipped by 1 base and J by 0 bases, with 7 bases between them. This CDR3 has 15 amino acids. The complete variable domain, with remaining parts taken from reference TRBV7-2 and TRBJ2-1, reads GAGVSQSPSNKVTEKGKDVELRCDPISGHTALYWYRQSLGQGLEFLIYFQGNSAPDKSGLPSDRFSAERTGGSVSTLTIQRTQQEDSAVYLCASSLEHLSYNEQFFGPGTRLTVL.

Worth noting for this clonotype: Possible read error: a much larger clone is one base away. V and J are TRBV6-5 and TRBJ2-7; 9 bases agree with TRBD2. This CDR3 has 13 amino acids. Germline CDR1 MNHEY, CDR2 SVGAGI. CDR3: CVSSYSGGDEQYF. The CDR3 region has the DNA TGTGTCAGCAGTTATAGCGGGGGCGACGAGCAGTACTTC.

On this clonotype: It may be a read error: a sequence one base away is much more abundant. This chain uses TRBV6-5 with TRBJ2-3; D call uncertain. Germline CDR1 reads MNHEY; CDR2 reads SVGAGI. CDR3 length: 12 residues. CDR3 coding DNA: TGTGCCAGCAGAAATGGCGCAGAAACGCAGTATTTT. Translated: CASRNGAETQYF.

The chain couples TRBV5-5 to TRBJ1-6; D may be TRBD1 (5 bases). V was pared by 0 bases and J by 0 bases, with 10 bases between. The germline V gene has CDR1 SGHKS and CDR2 YYEKEE (reference sequence). The CDR3 loop spans 17 amino acids. Written as DNA, the CDR3 is TGTGCCAGCAGCTTGGGGACACGGAGCTCCTATAATTCACCCCTCCACTTT. This codes for CASSLGTRSSYNSPLHF.

The chain carries TRBV19 and TRBJ2-1; D is unresolved. The ends were cut back, 5 bases at V and 0 bases at J, with 11 bases in the middle. Germline V gene sequence: CDR1 LNHDA, CDR2 SQIVND (reference sequence). This CDR3 region has 15 residues. The DNA of the CDR3 is TGTGCCAGTAGTCCTTTATTCTCCTCCTACAATGAGCAGTTCTTC. Its protein product is CASSPLFSSYNEQFF. Supplemented by reference TRBV19 and TRBJ2-1, the full variable domain reads DGGITQSPKYLFRKEGQNVTLSCEQNLNHDAMYWYRQDPGQGLRLIYYSQIVNDFQKGDIAEGYSVSREKKESFPLTVTSAQKNPTAFYLCASSPLFSSYNEQFFGPGTRLTVL.

The chain carries TRBV29-1 and TRBJ2-1; D gene unclear. This CDR3 spans 13 amino acids. Germline loops: CDR1 SQVTM, CDR2 ANQGSEA. With 5 bases removed from V and 5 bases from J, the gap between germline ends came to 13 bases. CDR3 nucleotides: TGCAGCGTTCTCCGTCAGTATGACAATGAGCAGTTCTTC. This codes for CSVLRQYDNEQFF.

The genes are TRBV6-2 or TRBV6-3 and TRBJ2-7; 13 nucleotides line up with TRBD2. With 0 bases clipped from V and 7 bases from J, the junction kept 6 bases outside the gene matches. The CDR3 has 16 residues. The germline V gene encodes CDR1 MNHEY and CDR2 SVGEGT. The CDR3 DNA follows: TGTGCCAGCAGTTACTCGGGACTAGCGGGGCACATGGAGCAGTACGTC. The encoded protein is CASSYSGLAGHMEQYV.

Ten or more counts support this clonotype. This sequence joins TRBV6-6 and TRBJ2-7, with 7 bases that match TRBD1. The CDR3 extends over 13 amino acids. V trimming: 6 bases; J trimming: 4 bases; junction bases outside the gene matches: 6. CDR1 is MNHNY and CDR2 is SVGAGI in the germline V gene (reference sequence). In nucleotides, the CDR3 is TGTGCCAGCAGGCCGGGACAGACATACGAGCAGTACGTC. It yields the protein CASRPGQTYEQYV.